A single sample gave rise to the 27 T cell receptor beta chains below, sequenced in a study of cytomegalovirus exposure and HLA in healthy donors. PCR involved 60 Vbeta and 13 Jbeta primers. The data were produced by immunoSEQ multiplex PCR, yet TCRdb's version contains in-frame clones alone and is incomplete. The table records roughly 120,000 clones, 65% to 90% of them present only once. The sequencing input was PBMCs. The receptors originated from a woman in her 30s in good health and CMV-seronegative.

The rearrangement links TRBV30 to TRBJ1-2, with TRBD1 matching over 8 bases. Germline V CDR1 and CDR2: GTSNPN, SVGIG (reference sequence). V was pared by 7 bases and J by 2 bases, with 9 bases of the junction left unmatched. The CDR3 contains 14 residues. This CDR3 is CALTPGQENYGYTF. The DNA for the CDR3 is TGTGCCTTAACACCGGGACAGGAGAACTATGGCTACACCTTC.

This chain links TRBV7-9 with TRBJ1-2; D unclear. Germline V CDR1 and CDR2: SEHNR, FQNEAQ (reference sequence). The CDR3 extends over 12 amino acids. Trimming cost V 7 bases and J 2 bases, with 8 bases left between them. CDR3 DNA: TGTGCCAGCACCGGTTTGAACTATGGCTACACCTTC. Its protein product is CASTGLNYGYTF.

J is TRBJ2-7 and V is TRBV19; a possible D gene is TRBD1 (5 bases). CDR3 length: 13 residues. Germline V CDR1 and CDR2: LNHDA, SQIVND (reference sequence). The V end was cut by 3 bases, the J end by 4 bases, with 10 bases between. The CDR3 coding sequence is TGTGCCAGTAGTATGTGGCAGGGATACGAGCAGTACTTC. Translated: CASSMWQGYEQYF.

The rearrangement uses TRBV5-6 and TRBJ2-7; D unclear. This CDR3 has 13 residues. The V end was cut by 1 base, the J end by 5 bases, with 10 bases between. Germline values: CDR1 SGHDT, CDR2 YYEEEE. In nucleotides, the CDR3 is TGTGCCAGCAGCTTGCAGTTGATCCACGAGCAGTACTTC. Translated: CASSLQLIHEQYF.

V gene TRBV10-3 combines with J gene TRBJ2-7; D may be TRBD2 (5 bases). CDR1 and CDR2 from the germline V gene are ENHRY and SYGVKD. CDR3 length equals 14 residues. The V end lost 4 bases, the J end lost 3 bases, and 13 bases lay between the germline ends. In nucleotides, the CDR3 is TGTGCCATCAGTGGGGCCAGGAGCGGCTACGAGCAGTACTTC. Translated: CAISGARSGYEQYF.

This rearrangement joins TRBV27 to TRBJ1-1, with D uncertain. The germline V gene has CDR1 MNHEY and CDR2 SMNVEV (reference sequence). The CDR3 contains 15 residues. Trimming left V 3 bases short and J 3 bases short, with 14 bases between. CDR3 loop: CASSFSNGLDTEAFF. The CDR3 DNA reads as TGTGCCAGCAGTTTCTCTAACGGTTTGGACACTGAAGCTTTCTTT.

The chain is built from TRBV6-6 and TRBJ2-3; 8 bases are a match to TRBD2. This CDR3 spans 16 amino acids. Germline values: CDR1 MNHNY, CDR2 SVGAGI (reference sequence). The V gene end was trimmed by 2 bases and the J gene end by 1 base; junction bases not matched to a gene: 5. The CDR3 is CASSYEAGVGTDTQYF. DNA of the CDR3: TGTGCCAGCAGTTACGAAGCGGGAGTAGGCACAGATACGCAGTATTTT.

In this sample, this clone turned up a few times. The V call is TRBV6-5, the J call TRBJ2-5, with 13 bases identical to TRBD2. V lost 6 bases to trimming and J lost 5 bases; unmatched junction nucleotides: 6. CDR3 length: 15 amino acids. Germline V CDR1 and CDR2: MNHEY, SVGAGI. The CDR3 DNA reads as TGTGCCAGCAGGAGGACTAGCGGGAGTGTGGAGACCCAGTACTTC. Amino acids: CASRRTSGSVETQYF.

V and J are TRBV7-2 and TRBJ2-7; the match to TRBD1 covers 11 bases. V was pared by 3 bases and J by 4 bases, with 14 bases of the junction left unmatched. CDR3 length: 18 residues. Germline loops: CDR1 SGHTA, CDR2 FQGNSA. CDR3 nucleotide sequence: TGTGCCAGCAGCTTTTTATACGGGGACAGGGGGATGGTTTACGAGCAGTACTTC. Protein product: CASSFLYGDRGMVYEQYF. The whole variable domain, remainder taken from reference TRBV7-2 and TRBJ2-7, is GAGVSQSPSNKVTEKGKDVELRCDPISGHTALYWYRQSLGQGLEFLIYFQGNSAPDKSGLPSDRFSAERTGGSVSTLTIQRTQQEDSAVYLCASSFLYGDRGMVYEQYFGPGTRLTVT.

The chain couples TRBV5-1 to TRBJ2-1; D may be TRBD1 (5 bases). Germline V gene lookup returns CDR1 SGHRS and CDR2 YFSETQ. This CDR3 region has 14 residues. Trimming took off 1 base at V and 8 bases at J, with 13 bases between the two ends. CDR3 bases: TGCGCCAGCAGCTTGCAGGGCCGCTGGGATGAGCAGTTCTTC. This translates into CASSLQGRWDEQFF. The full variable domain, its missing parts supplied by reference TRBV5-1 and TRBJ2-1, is KAGVTQTPRYLIKTRGQQVTLSCSPISGHRSVSWYQQTPGQGLQFLFEYFSETQRNKGNFPGRFSGRQFSNSRSEMNVSTLELGDSALYLCASSLQGRWDEQFFGPGTRLTVL.

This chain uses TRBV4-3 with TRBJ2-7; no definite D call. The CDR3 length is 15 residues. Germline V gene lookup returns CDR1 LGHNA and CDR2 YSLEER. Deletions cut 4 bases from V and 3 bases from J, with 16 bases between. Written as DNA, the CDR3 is TGCGCCAGCAGCCTCCATAAGCTAGGTAGCTACGAGCAGTACTTC. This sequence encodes CASSLHKLGSYEQYF.

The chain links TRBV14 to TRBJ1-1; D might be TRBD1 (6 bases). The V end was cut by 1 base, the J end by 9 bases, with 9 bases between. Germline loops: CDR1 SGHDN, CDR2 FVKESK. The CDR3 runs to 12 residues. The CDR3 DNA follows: TGTGCCAGCAGCCAAGGGGGGCTGAAAGCTTTCTTT. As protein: CASSQGGLKAFF.

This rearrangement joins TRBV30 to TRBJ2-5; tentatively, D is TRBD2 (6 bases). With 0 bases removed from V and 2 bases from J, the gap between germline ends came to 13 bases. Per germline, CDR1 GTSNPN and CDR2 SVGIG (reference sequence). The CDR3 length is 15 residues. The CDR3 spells CAWSVRMAGQETQYF. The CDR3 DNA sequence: TGTGCCTGGAGTGTACGCATGGCGGGGCAAGAGACCCAGTACTTC.

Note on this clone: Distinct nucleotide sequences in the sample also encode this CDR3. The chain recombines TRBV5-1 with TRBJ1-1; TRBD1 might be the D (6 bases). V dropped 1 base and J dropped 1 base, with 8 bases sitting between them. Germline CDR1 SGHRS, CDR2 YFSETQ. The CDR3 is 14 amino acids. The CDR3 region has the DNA TGCGCCAGCAGCTTGTTACAGGGGAACACTGAAGCTTTCTTT. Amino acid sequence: CASSLLQGNTEAFF.

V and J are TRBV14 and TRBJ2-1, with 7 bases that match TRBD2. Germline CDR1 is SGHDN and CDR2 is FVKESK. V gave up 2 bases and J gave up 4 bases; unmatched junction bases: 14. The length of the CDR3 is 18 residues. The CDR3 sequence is CASSQFRDYRNRYNEQFF. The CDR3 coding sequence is TGTGCCAGCAGCCAATTCCGGGACTACCGAAACCGATACAATGAGCAGTTCTTC.

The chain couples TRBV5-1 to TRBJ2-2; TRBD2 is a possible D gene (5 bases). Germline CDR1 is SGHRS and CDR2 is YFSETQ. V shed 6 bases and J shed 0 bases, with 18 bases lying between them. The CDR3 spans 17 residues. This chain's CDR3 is CASTSRASSANTGELFF. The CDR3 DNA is TGCGCCAGCACTTCCCGGGCTAGCTCGGCGAACACCGGGGAGCTGTTTTTT.

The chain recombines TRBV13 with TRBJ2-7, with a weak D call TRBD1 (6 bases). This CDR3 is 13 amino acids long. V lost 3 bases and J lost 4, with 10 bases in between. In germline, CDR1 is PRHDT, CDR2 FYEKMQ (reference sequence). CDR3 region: CASSLSTGYEQYF. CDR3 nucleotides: TGTGCCAGCAGCTTGTCTACAGGGTACGAGCAGTACTTC.

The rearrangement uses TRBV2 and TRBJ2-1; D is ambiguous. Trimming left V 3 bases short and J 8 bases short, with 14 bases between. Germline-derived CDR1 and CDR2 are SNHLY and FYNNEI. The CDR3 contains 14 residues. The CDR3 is CASSDNILTDEQFF. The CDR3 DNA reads TGTGCCAGCAGTGATAACATTCTCACCGATGAGCAGTTCTTC.

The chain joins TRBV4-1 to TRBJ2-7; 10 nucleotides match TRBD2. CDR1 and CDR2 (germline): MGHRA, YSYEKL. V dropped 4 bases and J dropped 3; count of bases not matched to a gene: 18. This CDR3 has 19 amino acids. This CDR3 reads CASSPMAASGSGFGYEQYF. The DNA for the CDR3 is TGCGCCAGCAGCCCCATGGCGGCTAGCGGGAGCGGGTTTGGCTACGAGCAGTACTTC.

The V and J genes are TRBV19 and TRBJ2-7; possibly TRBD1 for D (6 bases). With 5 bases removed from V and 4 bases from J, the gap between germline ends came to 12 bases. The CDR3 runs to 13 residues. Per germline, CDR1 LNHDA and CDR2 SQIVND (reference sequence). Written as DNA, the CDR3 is TGTGCCAGTAGTGCCGGACAGTCTTACGAGCAGTACTTC. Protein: CASSAGQSYEQYF.

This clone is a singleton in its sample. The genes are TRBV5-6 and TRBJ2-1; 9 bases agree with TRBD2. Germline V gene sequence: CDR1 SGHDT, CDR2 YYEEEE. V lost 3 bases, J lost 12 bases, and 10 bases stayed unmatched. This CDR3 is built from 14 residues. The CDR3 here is CASSWELAGARQFF. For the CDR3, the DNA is TGTGCCAGCAGCTGGGAATTAGCGGGAGCGAGGCAGTTCTTC.

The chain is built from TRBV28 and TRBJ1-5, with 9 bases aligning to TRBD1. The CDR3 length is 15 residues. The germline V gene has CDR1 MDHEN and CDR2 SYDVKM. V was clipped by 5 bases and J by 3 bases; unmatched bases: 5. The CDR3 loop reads CASSTDRGINQPQHF. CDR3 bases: TGTGCCAGCAGTACAGACAGGGGGATCAATCAGCCCCAGCATTTT.

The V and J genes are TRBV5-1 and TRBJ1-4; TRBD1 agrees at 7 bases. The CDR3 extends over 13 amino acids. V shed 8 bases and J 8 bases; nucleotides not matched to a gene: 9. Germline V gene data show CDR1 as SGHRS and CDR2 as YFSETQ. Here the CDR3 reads CASTRGINEKLFF. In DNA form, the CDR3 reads TGCGCCAGTACCAGGGGGATAAACGAAAAACTGTTTTTT.

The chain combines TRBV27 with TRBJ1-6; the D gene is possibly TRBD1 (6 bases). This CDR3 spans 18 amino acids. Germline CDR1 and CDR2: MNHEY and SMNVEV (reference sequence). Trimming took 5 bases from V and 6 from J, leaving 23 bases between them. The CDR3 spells CASSLKLTGSDFNSPLHF. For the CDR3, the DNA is TGTGCCAGCAGTCTAAAATTAACAGGGAGTGATTTTAATTCACCCCTCCACTTT.

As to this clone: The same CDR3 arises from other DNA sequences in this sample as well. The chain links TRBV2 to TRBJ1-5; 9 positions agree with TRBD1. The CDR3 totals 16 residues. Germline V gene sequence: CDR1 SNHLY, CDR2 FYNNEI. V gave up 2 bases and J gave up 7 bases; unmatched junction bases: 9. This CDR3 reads CASSERGQGKGQPQHF. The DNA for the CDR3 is TGTGCCAGCAGTGAAAGGGGACAGGGAAAAGGACAGCCCCAGCATTTT.

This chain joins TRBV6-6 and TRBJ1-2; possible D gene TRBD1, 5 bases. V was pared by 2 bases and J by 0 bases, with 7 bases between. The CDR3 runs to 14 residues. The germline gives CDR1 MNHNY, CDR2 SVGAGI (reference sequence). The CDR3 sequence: CASSYGHPNYGYTF. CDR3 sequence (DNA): TGTGCCAGCAGTTACGGACACCCTAACTATGGCTACACCTTC.

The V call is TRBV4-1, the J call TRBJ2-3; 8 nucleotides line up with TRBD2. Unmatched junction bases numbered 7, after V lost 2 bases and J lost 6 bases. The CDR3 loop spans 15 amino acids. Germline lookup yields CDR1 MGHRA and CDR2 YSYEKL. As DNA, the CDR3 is TGCGCCAGCAGCCAATCAGCGGGAGTGGGGGATACGCAGTATTTT. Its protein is CASSQSAGVGDTQYF.